Detailed here is one T cell receptor beta chain. Antigen unknown. This specimen belongs to a study of T cell responses to AZD1222 COVID-19 vaccine. Study-level findings and limits: Among spike-specific TCRs, nearly half reportedly target unmutated variant regions. The sample set comprised mostly white British donors with more females, and clonal diversity was possibly underestimated. Seropositive status at baseline applied to only six AZD1222 recipients. Repertoire sampling was restricted to post-peak T cell response timepoints.

Profiling relied on immunoSEQ multiplex PCR, and the TCRdb table lists in-frame clones only, not all of them. The sample records 130,000 to 150,000 clones, roughly 90% being singletons. The CDR3 has 15 amino acids. Germline V gene sequence: CDR1 SGHTS, CDR2 YDEGEE. The V end lost 2 bases, the J end lost 5 bases, and 14 bases lay between the germline ends. The source is an adult in good health. The sample was peripheral blood, taken on day 0 of AZD1222 vaccination. V usage is TRBV5-8 and J usage is TRBJ1-5, with a weak D call TRBD1 (6 bases). Here the CDR3 DNA reads TGTGCCAGCAGCTTTTATCTGGGGGCACATCAGCCCCAGCATTTT. It is translated as CASSFYLGAHQPQHF.